A single sample gave rise to the 10 T cell receptor beta chains below, sequenced in a study of shared clonotypes between healthy human individuals. TCRdb's table, derived via immunoSEQ multiplex PCR, lists solely in-frame clones and lacks some. The repertoire includes 450,000 or so clones, more than 70% of them detected once, and around 13% sits in the top ten. The sequenced sample consisted of PBMCs. Every receptor here comes from a woman aged 35 to 49 in good health. Some clones in this sample may be carry-over from other donors' samples.

This clone was detected only a few times. The chain joins TRBV30 to TRBJ2-5, with a weak D call TRBD2 (6 bases). The CDR3 contains 12 residues. CDR1 and CDR2 from the germline V gene are GTSNPN and SVGIG (reference sequence). V lost 2 bases to trimming and J lost 4 bases, with 8 bases between them. In DNA form, the CDR3 reads TGTGCCTGGAGTCGGGGAGGAGAGACCCAGTACTTC. Translating gives CAWSRGGETQYF.

This chain uses TRBV7-2 with TRBJ2-5, with 8 bases matching TRBD2. Matching the DNA end better, TRBJ2-7 makes the J call doubtful. Germline lookup yields CDR1 SGHTA and CDR2 FQGNSA. This CDR3 has 15 residues. In nucleotides, the CDR3 is TGTGCCAGCAGCTTCCCAGCGGGAGAATCCTACGAGCAGTACTTC. Its protein is CASSFPAGESYEQYF.

Of note for this clone: At one end, the junction sequence differs from germline, possibly due to a read error. The chain links TRBV7-7 to TRBJ2-1, with TRBD2 matching over 9 bases. Germline lookup yields CDR1 SSHAT and CDR2 FNYEAQ (reference sequence). The CDR3 contains 14 residues. The CDR3 reads CASSLGLAGNEQFF. CDR3 in DNA: TGTGCTAGCAGCTTAGGCCTAGCGGGAAATGAGCAGTTCTTC.

In regard to this clone: With a far larger clone one base away, a read error is the likely cause. The V gene is TRBV30, the J gene TRBJ2-4; either TRBD1 or TRBD2 may fit D (5 bases each). V dropped 0 bases and J dropped 9 bases, with 12 bases sitting between them. The CDR3 has 13 residues. Germline V gene lookup returns CDR1 GTSNPN and CDR2 SVGIG (reference sequence). CDR3 region: CAWSVRGGSIQYF. The CDR3 DNA follows: TGTGCCTGGAGTGTACGTGGGGGAAGCATTCAGTACTTC.

This rearrangement joins TRBV7-9 to TRBJ2-7; D is unclear. V lost 2 bases, J lost 2 bases, and 16 bases lay in between. Germline V gene lookup returns CDR1 SEHNR and CDR2 FQNEAQ (reference sequence). CDR3 length: 16 amino acids. The CDR3: CASSLLGDSRTYEQYF. The CDR3 DNA follows: TGTGCCAGCAGCTTACTAGGAGACTCCAGGACCTACGAGCAGTACTTC.

The chain joins TRBV2 to TRBJ2-2; 11 nucleotides line up with TRBD2. Germline lookup yields CDR1 SNHLY and CDR2 FYNNEI. CDR3 length: 15 residues. V dropped 8 bases and J dropped 4; count of bases not matched to a gene: 6. The CDR3 DNA reads TGTGCCAGCCGGGGACTAGCGGAACGCACCGGGGAGCTGTTTTTT. Amino acid sequence: CASRGLAERTGELFF.

The genes are TRBV5-4 and TRBJ1-2, with 7 bases that match TRBD1. This CDR3 has 11 amino acids. The germline CDR1 and CDR2 sequences are SGHNT and YYREEE (reference sequence). V trimming: 7 bases; J trimming: 8 bases; junction bases outside the gene matches: 5. CDR3: CASQGEGGYTF. The CDR3 nucleotides read TGTGCCAGCCAGGGGGAAGGGGGCTACACCTTC.

The count of this clone is one. A read error is the likely source, as a far larger clone sits one nucleotide away. The CDR3 bases are TGTGCCGGCAGTCCCCATGGACTAACAACCTACGAGCAGTACTTC. Translation: CAGSPHGLTTYEQYF. The rearrangement links TRBV28 to TRBJ2-7; perhaps TRBD2 as D (6 bases). Germline loops: CDR1 MDHEN, CDR2 SYDVKM. The CDR3 spans 15 residues.

This rearrangement joins TRBV7-3 to TRBJ2-2; TRBD2 matches at 11 bases. The germline CDR1 and CDR2 sequences are SGHTA and FQGTGA. Unmatched junction bases numbered 8, after V lost 3 bases and J lost 8 bases. The CDR3 contains 16 residues. The chain's CDR3 is CASSFGLAGGVGELFF. The CDR3 nucleotides read TGTGCCAGCAGCTTCGGCCTAGCGGGAGGAGTAGGGGAGCTGTTTTTT.

This chain's CDR3 is CSVSGGVSYEQYF. CDR3 coding DNA: TGCAGCGTTTCCGGGGGCGTGAGCTACGAGCAGTACTTC. The gene calls are TRBV29-1 and TRBJ2-7; D possibly uses TRBD1 or TRBD2 (6 bases each). Trimming shortened V by 5 bases and J by 3 bases, and 14 bases separated the two germline ends. Germline lookup yields CDR1 SQVTM and CDR2 ANQGSEA. The CDR3 contains 13 residues.